This T cell receptor beta chain came from a study of T cells in Graves' hyperthyroidism and ophthalmopathy. Whole-study results and caveats: Most thyroid clonotypes expanded above 0.001 were also detected in blood. Onset of ophthalmopathy came a median about 6.5 months after the model predicted it.

Investigators excluded patients with uncontrolled infection, other autoimmune disease, pregnancy or lactation. This clonotype was counted only a few times. The antigen is undetermined. Amplification of TCR beta CDR3 regions used RNA as the template. First-round RT-PCR with HTBI primers amplified the TCR CDR3 region. TCRdb reprocessed the multiplex PCR reads with MiXCR, giving one entry per CDR3 protein. This sample has hundreds of thousands of distinct CDR3 sequences; roughly 40% occur once, and the top ten carry approximately 8.7%. From germline, CDR1 is SGHTA and CDR2 FQGTGA. Germline trimming cut 4 bases from V and 6 bases from J; bases unmatched to any gene: 10. There are 15 residues in the CDR3.

The clonotype comes from a man aged 18 to 29 with Graves' hyperthyroidism. Sequences were obtained from blood. V usage is TRBV7-3 and J usage is TRBJ2-7; TRBD1 agrees at 9 bases. The CDR3 sequence is CASSSQPGQGSEQYF. The CDR3 bases are TGTGCCAGCAGCTCCCAACCGGGACAGGGTAGCGAGCAGTACTTC.